The sequence of this T cell receptor beta chain was determined in a study of blood T cell repertoires in COVID-19. Study context: Samples came from the United States, Italy and Spain, spanning acute and convalescent COVID-19.

Seattle patient enrollment occurred during active infection, with longitudinal follow-up thereafter. Assay used: immunoSEQ multiplex PCR; TCRdb lists only in-frame clones, some missing. The profile shows about 210,000 clones, about 80% of them singletons. This receptor was taken from a woman aged 55-75 years with COVID-19, enrolled during active disease. Sequences were obtained from peripheral blood.

CDR3 sequence reads: CASSIRQGNSPLHF. The CDR3 DNA sequence: TGTGCCAGTAGTATCAGACAGGGAAATTCACCCCTCCACTTT. This chain links TRBV19 with TRBJ1-6, with 7 bases fitting TRBD1. Germline trimming cut 3 bases from V and 7 bases from J; bases unmatched to any gene: 3. Germline assignment: CDR1 LNHDA and CDR2 SQIVND (reference sequence). The CDR3 is 14 residues long.